The sequence of this T cell receptor (beta chain) was determined in a study of blood T cell repertoires in COVID-19. Study context: The origin of the acute and convalescent COVID-19 samples was the United States, Italy and Spain. Nucleic acid was either cDNA or gDNA, and it came from T cells, B-cell-depleted T cells, or PBMCs.

CDR1 is SGHAT and CDR2 is FQNNGV in the germline V gene. J gave up 8 bases and V 5 bases, and 9 bases lay outside the gene matches. CDR3 length: 14 amino acids. Per the original data handling: Reference gene primers were amplified, and this amplification served to estimate nucleated cell counts. The method was immunoSEQ multiplex PCR; TCRdb's version includes in-frame clones alone and lacks a portion of them. V, J and clone size derive from that table, while D and trimming were established from the DNA sequence. The sample carries 150,000 to 200,000 clones, over 75% recorded once. The sample taken for sequencing was peripheral blood. The genes are TRBV11-2 and TRBJ1-2; 9 nucleotides align to TRBD1. The TCR sequence derives from a man aged 45-65 years who had recovered from COVID-19. In DNA, the CDR3 is TGTGCCAGCAGCATCCGACAGGGGGAGGGGGGCTACACCTTC. Its translation: CASSIRQGEGGYTF. Full variable domain (rest looked up from reference TRBV11-2 and TRBJ1-2): EAGVAQSPRYKIIEKRQSVAFWCNPISGHATLYWYQQILGQGPKLLIQFQNNGVVDDSQLPKDRFSAERLKGVDSTLKIQPAKLEDSAVYLCASSIRQGEGGYTFGSGTRLTVV.